One T cell receptor beta chain is described in this entry. Its target is not known. Germline-derived CDR1 and CDR2 are SGHTA and FQGNSA. V was trimmed by 4 bases and J by 5 bases, leaving 11 bases between them. The CDR3 is made up of 13 amino acids. This specimen comes from a study of cytomegalovirus exposure and HLA in healthy donors. Study observations and caveats: It was only CMV serostatus that was available as immune exposure information. As a later analysis revealed, most CMV-associated TCR beta chains appeared HLA-restricted.

With 60 Vbeta and 13 Jbeta primers, the PCR was carried out. Some clones are missing from TCRdb's copy, which holds only in-frame ones; the method was immunoSEQ multiplex PCR. This table has about 120,000 clones, about 80% appearing once. The specimen was PBMCs. V usage is TRBV7-2 and J usage is TRBJ1-2; D gene unclear. This TCR was sampled from a young woman in good health and CMV-seronegative. In DNA form, the CDR3 reads TGTGCCAGCAGCTCCCGGACTATATATGGCTACACCTTC. Protein product: CASSSRTIYGYTF.